These 15 T cell receptor beta chains were all obtained from the same sample, sequenced in a study of blood T cell repertoires in COVID-19. Measured with immunoSEQ multiplex PCR; TCRdb has only the in-frame clones, and not every one. The sample carries 150,000 to 200,000 clones, roughly 85% recorded once. The sample taken for sequencing was peripheral blood. These receptors all stem from a human donor with acute or convalescent COVID-19. The donor label of this sample is uncertain.

This clone was recorded once. This chain uses TRBV10-3 with TRBJ1-6, with a possible D match to TRBD1 (6 bases). With 2 bases removed from V and 6 bases from J, the gap between germline ends came to 11 bases. Germline values: CDR1 ENHRY, CDR2 SYGVKD. The CDR3 has 15 amino acids. CDR3 DNA sequence: TGTGCCATCAGTGAGAGGCCAGGGGTTAATTCACCCCTCCACTTT. This codes for CAISERPGVNSPLHF.

The chain joins TRBV15 to TRBJ2-5, with TRBD1 identical over 9 bases. V lost 0 bases and J lost 5; bases outside the gene matches: 4. Germline CDR1 is LNHNV and CDR2 is YYDKDF (reference sequence). This CDR3 has 15 residues. The CDR3 DNA reads TGTGCCACCAGCAGAGATCGGACAGGGGAGGAGACCCAGTACTTC. It encodes CATSRDRTGEETQYF.

This clone has just a few counts. This chain uses TRBV7-9 with TRBJ1-1; a possible D gene is TRBD1 (5 bases). Germline V gives CDR1 SEHNR, CDR2 FQNEAQ (reference sequence). The CDR3 extends over 13 amino acids. Trimming removed 7 bases at V and 1 base at J, with 10 bases between. The CDR3 nucleotides are TGTGCCAGCAAGACAGACGGGAACACTGAAGCTTTCTTT. The encoded protein is CASKTDGNTEAFF.

The V gene is TRBV3-1 (or the pseudogene TRBV3-2), the J gene TRBJ1-1; D remains ambiguous. V shed 1 base and J shed 0 bases, with 9 bases lying between them. Germline V gene lookup returns CDR1 LGHDT and CDR2 YNNKEL (reference sequence). The CDR3 is made up of 15 amino acids. The DNA for the CDR3 is TGTGCCAGCAGCCAAGTTCTGGGCATGAACACTGAAGCTTTCTTT. This codes for CASSQVLGMNTEAFF.

The chain uses TRBV4-3 and TRBJ1-4; a possible D gene is TRBD1 (5 bases). Per germline, CDR1 LGHNA and CDR2 YSLEER. V was shortened by 0 bases and J by 8 bases, with 22 bases between the two germline ends. CDR3 length: 18 amino acids. CDR3 amino acids: CASSQDWQGIGDQEKLFF. DNA of the CDR3: TGCGCCAGCAGCCAAGATTGGCAGGGAATCGGCGATCAGGAAAAACTGTTTTTT.

The chain couples TRBV2 to TRBJ2-7, with D hard to call. The V end lost 0 bases, the J end lost 10 bases, and 10 bases lay between the germline ends. Germline V lookup: CDR1 SNHLY, CDR2 FYNNEI. The CDR3 contains 12 residues. The chain's CDR3 is CASSEAPQRQYF. DNA of the CDR3: TGTGCCAGCAGTGAAGCCCCACAACGACAGTACTTC. The entire variable domain, with the rest obtained from reference TRBV2 and TRBJ2-7, is as follows: EPEVTQTPSHQVTQMGQEVILRCVPISNHLYFYWYRQILGQKVEFLVSFYNNEISEKSEIFDDQFSVERPDGSNFTLKIRSTKLEDSAMYFCASSEAPQRQYFGPGTRLTVT.

The chain couples TRBV9 to TRBJ2-2; D may be TRBD1 (6 bases). The CDR3 extends over 15 amino acids. Germline loops: CDR1 SGDLS, CDR2 YYNGEE. V gave up 0 bases and J gave up 3 bases, with 9 bases separating them. The CDR3 spells CASSVAPGDTGELFF. The CDR3 DNA follows: TGTGCCAGCAGCGTAGCGCCAGGGGACACCGGGGAGCTGTTTTTT. Supplemented by reference TRBV9 and TRBJ2-2, the full variable domain reads DSGVTQTPKHLITATGQRVTLRCSPRSGDLSVYWYQQSLDQGLQFLIQYYNGEERAKGNILERFSAQQFPDLHSELNLSSLELGDSALYFCASSVAPGDTGELFFGEGSRLTVL.

The chain couples TRBV27 to TRBJ2-2; TRBD2 is a possible D gene (5 bases). Germline V CDR1 and CDR2: MNHEY, SMNVEV (reference sequence). The CDR3 is 17 amino acids. V dropped 3 bases and J dropped 1 base, with 15 bases sitting between them. The CDR3 sequence: CASSFGGQRRNTGELFF. The CDR3, as DNA: TGTGCCAGCAGTTTTGGTGGCCAGCGGCGGAACACCGGGGAGCTGTTTTTT.

The V call is TRBV5-1, the J call TRBJ2-7; D gene unclear. From germline, CDR1 is SGHRS and CDR2 YFSETQ. This CDR3 has 13 amino acids. Trimming took 1 base from V and 2 from J, leaving 7 bases between them. The CDR3 coding sequence is TGCGCCAGCAGCTTGTACGAGACCTACGAGCAGTACTTC. Translation gives CASSLYETYEQYF.

The rearrangement uses TRBV4-1 and TRBJ1-5, with 7 bases fitting TRBD1. The CDR3 totals 19 residues. CDR1 is MGHRA and CDR2 is YSYEKL in the germline V gene. V dropped 1 base and J dropped 4; count of bases not matched to a gene: 16. As DNA, the CDR3 is TGCGCCAGCAGCCAAGCCGAGTTAGAAAGGTACAGGGGAAATCAGCCCCAGCATTTT. Translation gives CASSQAELERYRGNQPQHF.

The chain combines TRBV7-9 with TRBJ1-6; D gene unclear. Germline V lookup: CDR1 SEHNR, CDR2 FQNEAQ (reference sequence). This CDR3 has 14 amino acids. V was shortened by 1 base and J by 7 bases, with 8 bases between the two germline ends. The CDR3: CASSLGQLNSPLHF. As DNA, the CDR3 is TGTGCCAGCAGCTTAGGGCAGTTGAATTCACCCCTCCACTTT.

The J gene is TRBJ1-1, the V gene TRBV6-2 or TRBV6-3, with unresolved D. Germline V gene lookup returns CDR1 MNHEY and CDR2 SVGEGT. CDR3 length equals 13 residues. Trimming removed 3 bases at V and 1 base at J, with 6 bases between. CDR3 sequence reads: CASSYWANTEAFF. Here the CDR3 DNA reads TGTGCCAGCAGTTATTGGGCGAACACTGAAGCTTTCTTT.

The rearrangement joins TRBV27 to TRBJ1-5; perhaps TRBD1 as D (5 bases). CDR1 is MNHEY and CDR2 is SMNVEV in the germline V gene (reference sequence). This CDR3 has 13 residues. V was clipped by 7 bases and J by 6 bases, with 13 bases between them. The CDR3 sequence is CASTPMGGQPQHF. In DNA, the CDR3 is TGTGCCAGCACCCCTATGGGGGGTCAGCCCCAGCATTTT.

V and J are TRBV9 and TRBJ2-5; 8 bases are a match to TRBD1. Germline V lookup: CDR1 SGDLS, CDR2 YYNGEE. The CDR3 contains 14 residues. Trimming took 2 bases from V and 5 from J; bases not matched to a gene: 5. CDR3 DNA: TGTGCCAGCAGCGTCAGGGGGCTGGAGGAGACCCAGTACTTC. It codes for CASSVRGLEETQYF.

This clone was observed a few times. The chain combines TRBV28 with TRBJ2-1; 8 bases are shared with TRBD1. The CDR3 is made up of 17 amino acids. Germline lookup yields CDR1 MDHEN and CDR2 SYDVKM. V trimming: 4 bases; J trimming: 0 bases; junction bases outside the gene matches: 8. The CDR3 coding sequence is TGTGCCAGCAGTTATTTCCAGGGGGCCTCCTCCTACAATGAGCAGTTCTTC. The encoded protein is CASSYFQGASSYNEQFF.